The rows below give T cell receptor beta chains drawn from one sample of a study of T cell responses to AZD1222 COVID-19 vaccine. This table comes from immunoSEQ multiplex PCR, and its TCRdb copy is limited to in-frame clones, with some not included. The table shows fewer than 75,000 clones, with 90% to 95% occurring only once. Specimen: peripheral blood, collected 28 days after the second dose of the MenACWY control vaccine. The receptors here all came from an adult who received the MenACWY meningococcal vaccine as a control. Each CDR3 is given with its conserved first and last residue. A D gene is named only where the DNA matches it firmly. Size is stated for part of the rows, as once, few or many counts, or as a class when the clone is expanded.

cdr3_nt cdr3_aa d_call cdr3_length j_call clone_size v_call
TGTGCCTGGAGCCCCGGGACCAAAAGCCAGCCCCAGCATTTT CAWSPGTKSQPQHF . 14 TRBJ1-5 . TRBV30
TGTGCCAGCAGCCAAGGTGTAGAGGGGACTGAAGCTTTCTTT CASSQGVEGTEAFF . 14 TRBJ1-1 . TRBV4-2
TGTGCCTCCGGGGACGCCGGCTACACCTTC CASGDAGYTF . 10 TRBJ1-2 . TRBV3-1/TRBV3-2
TGTGCCAGCAGCTTAGTTTCAGGGGCGGGGACTGAAGCTTTCTTT CASSLVSGAGTEAFF . 15 TRBJ1-1 . TRBV7-6
TGTGCCAGCAGTTTTTTTCGCAATGAGCAGTTCTTC CASSFFRNEQFF . 12 TRBJ2-1 . TRBV12-3/TRBV12-4
TGCGCCAGCAGCCAAGGGACGGGAACCACTGAAGCTTTCTTT CASSQGTGTTEAFF . 14 TRBJ1-1 . TRBV5-1
TGTGCCAGCAGCCCCCAAGCGGGCGGAGAGACCCAGTACTTC CASSPQAGGETQYF . 14 TRBJ2-5 . TRBV5-4
TGTGCCAGCAGCCGCAGGGAAGGTGACAATCAGCCCCAGCATTTT CASSRREGDNQPQHF . 15 TRBJ1-5 . TRBV2
TGTGCCTGGAGTTTCACAGGGGGCGCGAATCAGCCCCAGCATTTT CAWSFTGGANQPQHF TRBD1 15 TRBJ1-5 . TRBV30
TGTGCCAGCACCGAACGGCTGGCGACAGTCTATGGCTACACCTTC CASTERLATVYGYTF . 15 TRBJ1-2 . TRBV2
TGTGCCAGTAGTATTTCGGCGGCGCGTCCCTACGAGCAGTACTTC CASSISAARPYEQYF . 15 TRBJ2-7 once TRBV19
TGCGCCAGCAGCGCCAGAGGGGTTAGCGGGACCCCAACGGAAAACATTCAGTACTTC CASSARGVSGTPTENIQYF TRBD2 19 TRBJ2-4 . TRBV4-3
TGTGCCAGCAGCGAAAGGACAGGGGGTAACAATGAGCAGTTCTTC CASSERTGGNNEQFF TRBD1 15 TRBJ2-1 . TRBV9
TGTGCCAGCTCCCCCCCAATTAGCACAGATACGCAGTATTTT CASSPPISTDTQYF . 14 TRBJ2-3 few TRBV18
TGTGCCAGCTCAGGGGTAGGCACTGAAGCTTTCTTT CASSGVGTEAFF . 12 TRBJ1-1 . TRBV18
TGTGCCAGCTCACCACCGAGCGGCACAGATACGCAGTATTTT CASSPPSGTDTQYF . 14 TRBJ2-3 . TRBV18
TGTGCCACCAGCAGAGATTTGAGGCCCCACAATGAGCAGTTCTTC CATSRDLRPHNEQFF . 15 TRBJ2-1 . TRBV15
TGTGCCAGCAGTTACCCAACTAGCGGCTACAATGAGCAGTTCTTC CASSYPTSGYNEQFF TRBD2 15 TRBJ2-1 . TRBV6-6
TGCGCCAGCAGCTTGGACGGCATGAACACTGAAGCTTTCTTT CASSLDGMNTEAFF . 14 TRBJ1-1 . TRBV5-1
TGTGCCAGCAGCCAAGCGGGACAGGGTAGCCACGAGCAGTACTTC CASSQAGQGSHEQYF TRBD1 15 TRBJ2-7 . TRBV3-1/TRBV3-2
TGTGCCAGCAGTTTTACTAACCCGGCGACAAGGGGGGCGGATGGCTACACCTTC CASSFTNPATRGADGYTF . 18 TRBJ1-2 once TRBV5-6
TGTGCCAGCTCAACGGAGGCAGGAGCTAACTATGGCTACACCTTC CASSTEAGANYGYTF . 15 TRBJ1-2 . TRBV18
TGTGCCAGTACCAGCTCGGACAGAGTCTATGGCTACACCTTC CASTSSDRVYGYTF . 14 TRBJ1-2 . TRBV19
TGTGCCTGGATACAGCGGGAGTACACCGGGGAGCTGTTTTTT CAWIQREYTGELFF TRBD2 14 TRBJ2-2 . TRBV30
TGTGCCAGTAGGGCTGGGGCAGGGGTAGGCTACGAGCAGTACTTC CASRAGAGVGYEQYF . 15 TRBJ2-7 . TRBV19
TGTGCCAGCAGTGATTCGAAAAAGTCAGGAGTTCGGGATAATGGCTACACCTTC CASSDSKKSGVRDNGYTF . 18 TRBJ1-2 . TRBV9
TGTGCCAGCAGCTACCTGCTGGGGCTAGCCCTCGATGAGCAGTTCTTC CASSYLLGLALDEQFF . 16 TRBJ2-1 . TRBV5-5
TGTGCCAGCAGACCCGGGACAGGGACCTACGAGCAGTACTTC CASRPGTGTYEQYF TRBD1 14 TRBJ2-7 . TRBV27
TGTGCCAGCAGTTTAAGTAGGAATTCACCCCTCCACTTT CASSLSRNSPLHF . 13 TRBJ1-6 . TRBV12-3/TRBV12-4
TGCGCCAGCAGCGACGACAGCTACGAGCAGTACTTC CASSDDSYEQYF . 12 TRBJ2-7 . TRBV5-1
TGCGCCAGCAGCCAAGTCAGTAGGGGTGCCGAGCAGTACTTC CASSQVSRGAEQYF . 14 TRBJ2-7 . TRBV4-1